The clone carrying this T cell receptor (beta chain) turned up a few times. MiXCR was run by TCRdb on the 5' RACE reads, yielding one entry per CDR3 protein. The table has approximately 630,000 distinct CDR3 sequences, less than 9% seen once; the top ten hold less than 2%. This specimen comes from a study of identical twins. The V and J ends lost 0 bases and 3 bases respectively, with 8 bases between them. This CDR3 spans 14 amino acids. In germline, CDR1 is SGHVS, CDR2 FQNEAQ. This sample also appeared in a second study, on yellow fever vaccine responses in identical twins.

This TCR derives from a young woman in good health. V usage is TRBV7-8 and J usage is TRBJ1-2; tentative D call: TRBD1 (5 bases). The specimen was PBMCs. CDR3 coding DNA: TGTGCCAGCAGCTTAGCGATCAGGGACTATGGCTACACCTTC. Its protein product is CASSLAIRDYGYTF.